The 18 T cell receptor beta chains in this list originate from one sample, sequenced in a study of T cells after yellow fever vaccination. One entry per CDR3 protein, called by TCRdb with MiXCR from the 5' RACE reads. The sample has some 73,000 distinct CDR3 sequences; approximately 8% are singletons. The sample consisted of CD8+ T cells sorted from PBMCs, taken on the day of the yellow fever booster vaccination. Every receptor here comes from a man younger than 40 who received the YFV17D yellow fever vaccine.

The rearrangement joins TRBV20-1 to TRBJ2-3; D may correspond to TRBD1 or TRBD2 (5 bases each). Germline CDR1 and CDR2: DFQATT and SNEGSKA (reference sequence). V was clipped by 7 bases and J by 2 bases, with 16 bases between them. CDR3 size: 14 residues. CDR3 sequence reads: CSVSRDPYTDTQYF. The CDR3 DNA sequence: TGCAGTGTTTCCCGGGACCCTTACACAGATACGCAGTATTTT.

Ten or more counts support this clonotype. The rearrangement links TRBV12-3 or TRBV12-4 to TRBJ1-2; tentative D call: TRBD1 (6 bases). Trimming pared 4 bases from V and 2 bases from J, leaving 8 bases between. This CDR3 has 13 residues. In nucleotides, the CDR3 is TGTGCCAGCAGTTGGGGGGGCAACTATGGCTACACCTTC. It codes for CASSWGGNYGYTF.

This clonotype has only a few counts. The chain links TRBV7-8 to TRBJ2-7, with D possibly matching TRBD2 (6 bases). Germline loops: CDR1 SGHVS, CDR2 FQNEAQ. The CDR3 has 15 residues. Deletions cut 1 base from V and 2 bases from J, with 12 bases between. The CDR3 DNA sequence: TGTGCCAGCAGCTTAGAAACTAGCTTAGCCTACGAGCAGTACTTC. It specifies CASSLETSLAYEQYF.

This clonotype was recorded many times. V usage is TRBV6-5 and J usage is TRBJ2-1; D uncertain. Trimming took 6 bases from V and 0 from J, leaving 18 bases between them. This CDR3 contains 17 residues. Germline V lookup: CDR1 MNHEY, CDR2 SVGAGI. CDR3 coding DNA: TGTGCCAGCAGCCTTGGGTCTGGGCGCAGCTCCTACAATGAGCAGTTCTTC. This sequence encodes CASSLGSGRSSYNEQFF.

Only a few counts were recorded for this clonotype. This chain links TRBV29-1 with TRBJ2-1; 9 bases are a match to TRBD2. Germline V CDR1 and CDR2: SQVTM, ANQGSEA. After removal of 3 bases from V and 7 bases from J, the junction contained 10 bases not matched to a gene. This CDR3 is 15 amino acids long. The CDR3 DNA is TGCAGCGTTGAGTCCGCGGGAGGGGCCCCAAATGAGCAGTTCTTC. The encoded protein is CSVESAGGAPNEQFF.

The V and J genes are TRBV19 and TRBJ2-7; TRBD1 agrees at 7 bases. With 8 bases clipped from V and 4 bases from J, the junction kept 11 bases outside the gene matches. Germline V lookup: CDR1 LNHDA, CDR2 SQIVND (reference sequence). The CDR3 is 14 residues long. CDR3 DNA sequence: TGTGCCAGTGGGGAAACAGGGGCTGGATACGAGCAGTACTTC. This encodes CASGETGAGYEQYF.

The sample holds a few counts of this clonotype. This chain uses TRBV7-2 with TRBJ2-5; D is unclear. CDR1 is SGHTA and CDR2 is FQGNSA in the germline V gene. The germline V and J ends were trimmed by 5 bases and 1 base, with 8 bases remaining between them. The CDR3 covers 13 residues. CDR3 in DNA: TGTGCCAGCAGCGTGACACTCCAAGAGACCCAGTACTTC. This sequence encodes CASSVTLQETQYF.

This clonotype has only a few counts. The rearrangement joins TRBV23-1 to TRBJ2-3, with 15 positions matching TRBD2. TRBV23-1 is sorted into the ORF group, with uncertain function. The trim removed 2 bases at V and 2 bases at J, leaving 2 bases unmatched. The CDR3 has 17 residues. This chain's CDR3 is CASSQGLAGGNTDTQYF. The DNA for the CDR3 is TGCGCCAGCAGTCAAGGACTAGCGGGAGGGAACACAGATACGCAGTATTTT.

CDR3 DNA sequence: TGTGCCAGCAGCTTGGAGGGGGCAAGTAGTAATTCACCCCTCCACTTT. It is translated as CASSLEGASSNSPLHF. This chain connects TRBV5-5 to TRBJ1-6; the match to TRBD1 covers 7 bases. The CDR3 loop spans 16 amino acids. Germline trimming cut 0 bases from V and 6 bases from J; bases unmatched to any gene: 6. Per germline, CDR1 SGHKS and CDR2 YYEKEE (reference sequence).

The genes are TRBV5-6 and TRBJ2-7; D is perhaps TRBD2 (5 bases). This CDR3 is 14 amino acids long. Germline CDR1 SGHDT, CDR2 YYEEEE. Trimming removed 3 bases at V and 6 bases at J, with 16 bases between. CDR3 nucleotide sequence: TGTGCCAGCAGCTATTCGGACTCAGAGGCCGAGCAGTACTTC. It codes for CASSYSDSEAEQYF.

In its sample, this clonotype was seen many times. The rearrangement joins TRBV11-2 to TRBJ2-1; D call uncertain. With 5 bases removed from V and 5 bases from J, the gap between germline ends came to 13 bases. Germline V gene sequence: CDR1 SGHAT, CDR2 FQNNGV. The CDR3 loop spans 14 amino acids. Written as DNA, the CDR3 is TGTGCCAGCAGCCCAGCGCTGGACGACAATGAGCAGTTCTTC. Its translation is CASSPALDDNEQFF.

In this sample, this clonotype turned up many times. V is TRBV11-2 and J is TRBJ2-7; no reliable D call. Germline V gene lookup returns CDR1 SGHAT and CDR2 FQNNGV. Trimming left V 5 bases short and J 5 bases short, with 10 bases between. The CDR3 is 12 residues long. Here the CDR3 reads CASSRMPHEQYF. Here the CDR3 DNA reads TGTGCCAGCAGCCGTATGCCCCACGAGCAGTACTTC.

The chain recombines TRBV27 with TRBJ2-5, with 7 bases fitting TRBD1. Germline lookup yields CDR1 MNHEY and CDR2 SMNVEV (reference sequence). The trim removed 6 bases at V and 3 bases at J, leaving 7 bases unmatched. The CDR3 extends over 14 amino acids. CDR3 sequence (DNA): TGTGCCAGCAGACTCAGACAGGGTAAAGAGACCCAGTACTTC. It translates to CASRLRQGKETQYF.

The V call is TRBV7-9, the J call TRBJ1-1, with 10 bases aligning to TRBD1. CDR1 and CDR2 from the germline V gene are SEHNR and FQNEAQ (reference sequence). The J segment lost 7 bases and the V segment lost 5 bases, leaving 7 bases of the junction unmatched. The CDR3 extends over 14 amino acids. CDR3 nucleotide sequence: TGTGCCAGCAGCCCCGGGACAGGGGTTAGTGAAGCTTTCTTT. Translation gives CASSPGTGVSEAFF.

This clonotype was recorded a few times. The chain couples TRBV29-1 to TRBJ2-1, with D perhaps matching TRBD1 or TRBD2 (6 bases each). Trimming cost V 7 bases and J 9 bases, with 13 bases left between them. Germline CDR1 reads SQVTM; CDR2 reads ANQGSEA. The length of the CDR3 is 11 residues. The CDR3 is CSDARGVEQFF. The CDR3 DNA follows: TGCAGCGACGCGAGGGGGGTTGAGCAGTTCTTC.

This clonotype was seen a few times. V is TRBV27 and J is TRBJ2-1; the match to TRBD2 covers 7 bases. In germline, CDR1 is MNHEY, CDR2 SMNVEV (reference sequence). V lost 6 bases to trimming and J lost 1 base; unmatched junction nucleotides: 15. This CDR3 has 18 residues. The CDR3 here is CASRGDPPPSGSYNEQFF. The CDR3 coding sequence is TGTGCCAGCAGAGGGGACCCACCCCCTAGCGGATCCTACAATGAGCAGTTCTTC.

This clonotype was recorded a few times. The genes are TRBV7-2 and TRBJ2-1; the match to TRBD1 covers 7 bases. V shed 1 base, J shed 3 bases, and the junction held 3 bases outside the gene matches. CDR3 length: 15 amino acids. Germline lookup yields CDR1 SGHTA and CDR2 FQGNSA. The CDR3 here is CASSLDWTGYNEQFF. The CDR3 DNA is TGTGCCAGCAGCTTAGACTGGACAGGCTACAATGAGCAGTTCTTC.

This clonotype was observed at least ten times. The J gene is TRBJ2-5, the V gene TRBV12-3 or TRBV12-4; no reliable D call. This CDR3 is built from 13 residues. Trimming took 10 bases from V and 0 from J, leaving 12 bases between them. CDR3 nucleotides: TGTGCCATCCGTCCCCGAGACCAAGAGACCCAGTACTTC. Its translation: CAIRPRDQETQYF.